Presented here are 23 T cell receptor beta chains from one specimen sequenced in a study of graft-versus-host responses after intestinal transplantation. Repertoires were generated with immunoSEQ multiplex PCR, while TCRdb's copy carries only in-frame clones and drops some. The table has around 87,000 clones, 92% seen once. These TCRs are of unknown antigen specificity. Material: unstimulated CD8+ T cells sorted from spleen or lymph node cells, obtained before transplant. These receptors came from a human donor who was the organ donor for an intestinal transplant.

The V and J genes are TRBV11-2 and TRBJ1-5, with D possibly being TRBD1 (6 bases). The germline V gene has CDR1 SGHAT and CDR2 FQNNGV. This CDR3 spans 15 amino acids. The V end was cut by 2 bases, the J end by 0 bases, with 8 bases between. CDR3 nucleotides: TGTGCCAGCAGCTTAACAGGGCATAGCAATCAGCCCCAGCATTTT. Translation gives CASSLTGHSNQPQHF.

The chain combines TRBV16 with TRBJ1-1; 7 bases align to TRBD1. V trimming: 5 bases; J trimming: 5 bases; junction bases outside the gene matches: 11. This CDR3 comprises 15 residues. Germline loops: CDR1 KGHSY, CDR2 FQNENV. The CDR3 region has the DNA TGTGCCAGCAGCTTCAGGGGGGCCAGAGGAACTGAAGCTTTCTTT. This gives the protein CASSFRGARGTEAFF.

This chain links TRBV19 with TRBJ1-6; D perhaps matches TRBD1 (5 bases). Looked up from germline, CDR1 is LNHDA and CDR2 is SQIVND (reference sequence). The CDR3 has 16 residues. V lost 3 bases, J lost 4 bases, and 13 bases lay in between. The CDR3 region is CASSIAGGEYNSPLHF. CDR3 nucleotide sequence: TGTGCCAGTAGTATTGCCGGGGGAGAATATAATTCACCCCTCCACTTT.

Worth noting for this clone: Other DNA variants within this sample encode the same CDR3. The rearrangement links TRBV15 to TRBJ1-5, with no clear D. In germline, CDR1 is LNHNV, CDR2 YYDKDF (reference sequence). The V gene lost 0 bases and the J gene lost 2 bases, with 8 bases spanning the gap. This CDR3 is 15 amino acids long. This CDR3 is CATSRDRGRNQPQHF. CDR3 coding DNA: TGTGCCACCAGCAGAGACAGAGGGCGCAATCAGCCCCAGCATTTT. Looking up the rest from reference TRBV15 and TRBJ1-5 gives the full variable domain: DAMVIQNPRYQVTQFGKPVTLSCSQTLNHNVMYWYQQKSSQAPKLLFHYYDKDFNNEADTPDNFQSRRPNTSFCFLDIRSPGLGDTAMYLCATSRDRGRNQPQHFGDGTRLSIL.

The chain recombines TRBV6-1 with TRBJ2-3; a possible D gene is TRBD2 (5 bases). This CDR3 has 14 amino acids. Germline V CDR1 and CDR2: MNHNS, SASEGT. V gave up 7 bases and J gave up 5 bases, with 16 bases separating them. CDR3 DNA sequence: TGTGCCAGCAATCCGCCAGTCGGAGGAGATACGCAGTATTTT. This codes for CASNPPVGGDTQYF.

The genes are TRBV6-5 and TRBJ2-3, with TRBD2 matching over 12 bases. Unmatched junction bases numbered 8, after V lost 6 bases and J lost 7 bases. Germline V gene sequence: CDR1 MNHEY, CDR2 SVGAGI. This CDR3 has 15 amino acids. CDR3 in amino acids: CASRTGLAGTNTQYF. Here the CDR3 DNA reads TGTGCCAGCAGGACCGGACTAGCGGGGACAAATACGCAGTATTTT.

This chain links TRBV7-3 with TRBJ1-1; the D gene is possibly TRBD1 (5 bases). CDR1 and CDR2 (germline): SGHTA, FQGTGA. The CDR3 contains 14 residues. Trimming removed 5 bases at V and 4 bases at J, with 14 bases between. The CDR3 sequence is CASSPMGGGTEAFF. CDR3 coding DNA: TGTGCCAGCAGCCCAATGGGGGGAGGCACTGAAGCTTTCTTT.

The chain links TRBV4-3 to TRBJ1-3, with no clear D. The CDR3 has 17 amino acids. Germline lookup yields CDR1 LGHNA and CDR2 YSLEER. The V and J ends lost 4 bases and 1 base respectively, with 17 bases between them. CDR3 nucleotide sequence: TGCGCCAGCAGCCCGAACGAGCTGGGCTCATCTGGAAACACCATATATTTT. Translated, it gives CASSPNELGSSGNTIYF.

This clone occurred once. V usage is TRBV19 and J usage is TRBJ2-6; D unclear. CDR3 length: 13 amino acids. The germline CDR1 and CDR2 sequences are LNHDA and SQIVND (reference sequence). V shed 8 bases and J shed 0 bases, with 5 bases lying between them. In DNA, the CDR3 is TGTGCCAGTCGGTTCTCTGGGGCCAACGTCCTGACTTTC. Translated: CASRFSGANVLTF.

This sequence joins TRBV4-3 and TRBJ2-7; 11 positions agree with TRBD1. The junction had 5 bases not matched to a gene; V was cut back by 1 base and J by 6 bases. The CDR3 spans 15 residues. Germline V CDR1 and CDR2: LGHNA, YSLEER. The DNA of the CDR3 is TGCGCCAGCAGCCAAGGGACAGGGGGCTTTGGCGAGCAGTACTTC. Translation gives CASSQGTGGFGEQYF.

This chain links TRBV5-4 with TRBJ2-2; the match to TRBD1 covers 10 bases. CDR1 SGHNT and CDR2 YYREEE come from the germline V gene (reference sequence). The CDR3 has 15 amino acids. The trim removed 3 bases at V and 6 bases at J, leaving 5 bases unmatched. CDR3 region: CASSSGTGVPGELFF. DNA of the CDR3: TGTGCCAGCAGCTCCGGGACAGGGGTCCCCGGGGAGCTGTTTTTT. Full variable domain (remainder filled in from reference TRBV5-4 and TRBJ2-2): ETGVTQSPTHLIKTRGQQVTLRCSSQSGHNTVSWYQQALGQGPQFIFQYYREEENGRGNFPPRFSGLQFPNYSSELNVNALELDDSALYLCASSSGTGVPGELFFGEGSRLTVL.

The genes are TRBV4-1 and TRBJ2-7; D is possibly TRBD2 (5 bases). This CDR3 region has 11 residues. The ends were cut back, 5 bases at V and 9 bases at J, with 11 bases in the middle. Germline-derived CDR1 and CDR2 are MGHRA and YSYEKL. DNA for the CDR3: TGCGCCAGCAGCGGCCGGGATGGGCAGTACTTC. It translates to CASSGRDGQYF.

J is TRBJ2-5 and V is TRBV6-5; tentatively, D is TRBD1 (6 bases). Germline V CDR1 and CDR2: MNHEY, SVGAGI. The V end was cut by 8 bases, the J end by 0 bases, with 13 bases between. CDR3 length equals 14 residues. CDR3 protein: CASGLDSHQETQYF. As DNA, the CDR3 is TGTGCCAGCGGACTGGACAGCCACCAAGAGACCCAGTACTTC.

V usage is TRBV7-9 and J usage is TRBJ2-7; the match to TRBD1 covers 10 bases. The CDR3 runs 15 residues. J lost 1 base, V lost 2 bases, and 2 bases had no gene match. Germline V gives CDR1 SEHNR, CDR2 FQNEAQ (reference sequence). Written as DNA, the CDR3 is TGTGCCAGCAGCTTAACGGGACAGGGGTCCTACGAGCAGTACTTC. Translating it yields CASSLTGQGSYEQYF.

The V call is TRBV6-1, the J call TRBJ1-2, with 10 bases matching TRBD1. The germline CDR1 and CDR2 sequences are MNHNS and SASEGT. The CDR3 is made up of 17 amino acids. The V segment lost 3 bases and the J segment 6 bases; nucleotides outside the gene matches: 13. This chain's CDR3 is CASSELLGGTGDDGYTF. CDR3 nucleotides: TGTGCCAGCAGTGAGTTATTAGGGGGGACAGGGGACGATGGCTACACCTTC.

The chain has TRBV7-9 and TRBJ2-7; 7 nucleotides align to TRBD1. Per germline, CDR1 SEHNR and CDR2 FQNEAQ (reference sequence). V was pared by 1 base and J by 6 bases, with 6 bases of the junction left unmatched. The CDR3 contains 14 residues. CDR3 DNA sequence: TGTGCCAGCAGCTTAGGCAACACAGGGGCCGAGCAGTACTTC. Translation gives CASSLGNTGAEQYF. The full variable domain, in which reference TRBV7-9 and TRBJ2-7 provide the parts outside the CDR3, is DTGVSQNPRHKITKRGQNVTFRCDPISEHNRLYWYRQTLGQGPEFLTYFQNEAQLEKSRLLSDRFSAERPKGSFSTLEIQRTEQGDSAMYLCASSLGNTGAEQYFGPGTRLTVT.

This sequence joins TRBV5-1 and TRBJ2-7, with 8 bases identical to TRBD2. The trim removed 6 bases at V and 1 base at J, leaving 9 bases unmatched. CDR1 and CDR2 from the germline V gene are SGHRS and YFSETQ. The CDR3 is 15 amino acids. CDR3: CASTPGRGGSYEQYF. DNA of the CDR3: TGCGCCAGCACACCCGGTCGGGGGGGATCCTACGAGCAGTACTTC.

The chain joins TRBV4-2 to TRBJ2-5; 8 bases match TRBD2. Germline V gives CDR1 LGHNA, CDR2 YNFKEQ. With V trimmed by 1 base and J by 5 bases, 15 bases remained unmatched. CDR3 length equals 18 residues. CDR3 loop: CASSQVWSLGGEAETQYF. The DNA for the CDR3 is TGTGCCAGCAGCCAAGTTTGGTCTCTCGGGGGGGAAGCGGAGACCCAGTACTTC.

This chain joins TRBV27 and TRBJ2-7; TRBD1 aligns across 12 bases. Germline V gives CDR1 MNHEY, CDR2 SMNVEV (reference sequence). J was trimmed by 6 bases and V by 3 bases; bases with no gene match: 3. CDR3 length: 14 amino acids. CDR3 protein: CASSFGTGGFEQYF. CDR3 nucleotides: TGTGCCAGCAGTTTTGGGACAGGGGGCTTCGAGCAGTACTTC.

The V and J genes are TRBV28 and TRBJ1-1; D is unclear. V lost 7 bases to trimming and J lost 4 bases, with 16 bases between them. Germline CDR1 reads MDHEN; CDR2 reads SYDVKM. The CDR3 runs to 14 residues. CDR3: CASIFFVGATEAFF. The DNA for the CDR3 is TGTGCCAGCATATTTTTTGTGGGCGCCACTGAAGCTTTCTTT.

There are a few counts of this clone. The V call is TRBV5-4, the J call TRBJ1-1; D perhaps matches TRBD1 (5 bases). CDR1 and CDR2 from the germline V gene are SGHNT and YYREEE (reference sequence). There are 14 residues in the CDR3. The V end lost 4 bases, the J end lost 0 bases, and 10 bases lay between the germline ends. The CDR3 region has the DNA TGTGCCAGCAGCCCCAGGGTTATGAACACTGAAGCTTTCTTT. It yields the protein CASSPRVMNTEAFF.

The chain uses TRBV18 and TRBJ2-3, with 7 bases that match TRBD1. Looked up from germline, CDR1 is KGHSH and CDR2 is LQKENI. CDR3 length: 15 amino acids. V was pared by 2 bases and J by 4 bases, with 6 bases of the junction left unmatched. CDR3 DNA: TGTGCCAGCTCACCAAGAAAGGGGGCCCCAGATACGCAGTATTTT. It yields the protein CASSPRKGAPDTQYF.

V is TRBV7-9 and J is TRBJ2-7; 7 bases align to TRBD1. The CDR3 consists of 14 residues. The V and J ends lost 8 bases and 2 bases, in that order; junction bases with no gene match: 9. Germline V gene sequence: CDR1 SEHNR, CDR2 FQNEAQ (reference sequence). The CDR3 DNA follows: TGTGCCAGCGCGTTCGGGACAGACACCTACGAGCAGTACTTC. It is translated as CASAFGTDTYEQYF.